This TCR beta chain was recorded in a study of blood T cell repertoires in COVID-19. Study background: Sites across the United States, Italy and Spain contributed samples from acute and convalescent COVID-19. From T cells, B-cell-depleted T cells, or PBMCs came the material, which was cDNA or gDNA.

As handled by the study authors: Researchers report that nucleated cell counts were estimated from reference gene primer amplification. The protocol was immunoSEQ multiplex PCR, while the TCRdb copy is restricted to in-frame clones and leaves out a portion. The V and J calls and clone size come from that table; D and trimming were worked out from the DNA. Of approximately 62,000 clones listed, more than 80% are singletons. The sequencing input was peripheral blood. The TCR sequence derives from a human donor with active COVID-19. The donor label of this sample is uncertain.

The CDR3 nucleotides are TGTGCCAGCAGCTTAGACAGGGCCGGCACAGATACGCAGTATTTT. Its translation is CASSLDRAGTDTQYF. The chain recombines TRBV7-9 with TRBJ2-3; weak D call: TRBD1 (6 bases). The CDR3 extends over 15 amino acids. Germline V CDR1 and CDR2: SEHNR, FQNEAQ (reference sequence). Trimming removed 1 base at V and 1 base at J, with 9 bases between.